The 12 T cell receptor beta chains reported below all come from one sample, sequenced in a study of blood T cell repertoires in COVID-19. Here immunoSEQ multiplex PCR was the method, and the copy in TCRdb shows in-frame clones only, minus some. The sample contains about 340,000 clones, around 86% of which appear only once. The sequencing sample was made of peripheral blood. These receptors came from a woman aged 45-65 years with COVID-19, enrolled during active disease.

The V gene is TRBV11-2, the J gene TRBJ2-1; 11 bases line up with TRBD2. Germline CDR1 is SGHAT and CDR2 is FQNNGV. Germline trimming cut 5 bases from V and 6 bases from J; bases unmatched to any gene: 9. This CDR3 contains 16 residues. CDR3 region: CASSPQLAGVGNEQFF. DNA of the CDR3: TGTGCCAGCAGCCCCCAACTAGCGGGAGTTGGCAATGAGCAGTTCTTC.

The CDR3 DNA reads TGTGCCAGCAGCCCCCCGGGGCGGGAGGGCCAAGAGACCCAGTACTTC. Protein: CASSPPGREGQETQYF. The rearrangement uses TRBV11-2 and TRBJ2-5; TRBD2 matches at 9 bases. CDR3 length: 16 amino acids. Per the germline V gene, CDR1 is SGHAT and CDR2 is FQNNGV. The V and J ends lost 5 bases and 1 base, in that order; junction bases with no gene match: 8.

The chain combines TRBV4-1 with TRBJ2-3, with D maybe TRBD1 (6 bases). CDR3 length: 15 amino acids. With 1 base removed from V and 7 bases from J, the gap between germline ends came to 15 bases. Looked up from germline, CDR1 is MGHRA and CDR2 is YSYEKL. DNA for the CDR3: TGCGCCAGCAGCCAAGTGATCCCCGGACAGTATACGCAGTATTTT. Translated, it gives CASSQVIPGQYTQYF.

The chain is built from TRBV11-3 and TRBJ1-3, with D unclear. CDR1 is SGHNT and CDR2 is YENEEA in the germline V gene. The germline V and J ends were trimmed by 5 bases and 0 bases, with 14 bases remaining between them. The CDR3 contains 16 residues. The CDR3 DNA sequence: TGTGCCAGCAGCATGACGGGGTCCAGCTCTGGAAACACCATATATTTT. It specifies CASSMTGSSSGNTIYF.

Concerning this clone itself: In the same sample, other DNA sequences code for this CDR3. CDR3 residues: CASSFRETQYF. The CDR3 DNA follows: TGTGCCAGCAGTTTTCGGGAGACCCAGTACTTC. The gene calls are TRBV12-3 or TRBV12-4 and TRBJ2-5; D ambiguous. The CDR3 has 11 amino acids. V lost 3 bases to trimming and J lost 5 bases, with 4 bases between them.

The rearrangement uses TRBV5-5 and TRBJ1-5; 9 nucleotides match TRBD1. The junction had 18 bases not matched to a gene; V was cut back by 4 bases and J by 7 bases. The CDR3 length is 18 residues. Germline CDR1 and CDR2: SGHKS and YYEKEE (reference sequence). The CDR3 here is CASSVDERTGALGQPQHF. The CDR3 bases are TGTGCCAGCAGCGTGGACGAGCGGACAGGGGCCCTGGGGCAGCCCCAGCATTTT.

V is TRBV19 and J is TRBJ2-1, with TRBD2 as a possible D gene (6 bases). This CDR3 comprises 15 residues. Germline values: CDR1 LNHDA, CDR2 SQIVND (reference sequence). Trimming left V 3 bases short and J 4 bases short, with 13 bases between. CDR3 DNA sequence: TGTGCCAGTAGTATTTTGCGGGCGGGATACAATGAGCAGTTCTTC. Its translation: CASSILRAGYNEQFF.

This clone has only a few counts. The J gene is TRBJ1-4, the V gene TRBV3-1 (or the pseudogene TRBV3-2); D unresolved. Germline lookup yields CDR1 LGHDT and CDR2 YNNKEL (reference sequence). The V end was cut by 4 bases, the J end by 4 bases, with 10 bases between. CDR3 length equals 14 residues. DNA of the CDR3: TGTGCCAGCAGCCCGCATCGGGATAATGAAAAACTGTTTTTT. As protein: CASSPHRDNEKLFF.

CDR3 residues: CASNPRSTGELFF. The CDR3 coding sequence is TGTGCCAGCAACCCCAGGTCCACCGGGGAGCTGTTTTTT. The chain joins TRBV9 to TRBJ2-2, with D unresolved. Per the germline V gene, CDR1 is SGDLS and CDR2 is YYNGEE. This CDR3 spans 13 amino acids. V gave up 6 bases and J gave up 4 bases, with 10 bases separating them.

The gene calls are TRBV7-6 and TRBJ1-2; D perhaps matches TRBD1 (5 bases). V gave up 2 bases and J gave up 7 bases, with 11 bases separating them. This CDR3 spans 13 amino acids. The germline gives CDR1 SGHVS, CDR2 FNYEAQ. The CDR3 reads CASSLSREGGYTF. The DNA of the CDR3 is TGTGCCAGCAGCTTATCCAGGGAAGGTGGCTACACCTTC.

The chain joins TRBV19 to TRBJ2-7; D perhaps matches TRBD2 (6 bases). Germline V gene lookup returns CDR1 LNHDA and CDR2 SQIVND (reference sequence). Trimming removed 0 bases at V and 4 bases at J, with 7 bases between. This CDR3 spans 13 amino acids. The CDR3 bases are TGTGCCAGTAGTATAGAGGGGGGATACGAGCAGTACTTC. Translated, it gives CASSIEGGYEQYF.

The chain has TRBV30 and TRBJ1-2; D is possibly TRBD1 (6 bases). CDR3 length: 15 amino acids. Germline assignment: CDR1 GTSNPN and CDR2 SVGIG (reference sequence). Trimming removed 5 bases at V and 0 bases at J, with 16 bases between. The CDR3 DNA is TGTGCCTGGGACCCGACAGGAGGAGCTAACTATGGCTACACCTTC. It yields the protein CAWDPTGGANYGYTF.